This T cell receptor (beta chain) was recorded in a study of cytomegalovirus exposure and HLA in healthy donors. 60 Vbeta and 13 Jbeta primers were used in PCR. The repertoire was sequenced with immunoSEQ multiplex PCR; TCRdb's copy has only in-frame clones and lacks some. The table includes fewer than 75,000 clones, about 80% detected once. Germline V gene data show CDR1 as ENHRY and CDR2 as SYGVKD. The V end was cut by 3 bases, the J end by 9 bases, with 9 bases between. The CDR3 has 12 residues. The chain uses TRBV10-3 and TRBJ1-5; D call uncertain. The origin of this receptor is a woman aged 30 to 39 in good health and CMV-seronegative. The sample consisted of PBMCs. The CDR3 DNA follows: TGTGCCATCAGTGAAGTCGGCGGGCCCCAGCATTTT. The encoded protein is CAISEVGGPQHF.